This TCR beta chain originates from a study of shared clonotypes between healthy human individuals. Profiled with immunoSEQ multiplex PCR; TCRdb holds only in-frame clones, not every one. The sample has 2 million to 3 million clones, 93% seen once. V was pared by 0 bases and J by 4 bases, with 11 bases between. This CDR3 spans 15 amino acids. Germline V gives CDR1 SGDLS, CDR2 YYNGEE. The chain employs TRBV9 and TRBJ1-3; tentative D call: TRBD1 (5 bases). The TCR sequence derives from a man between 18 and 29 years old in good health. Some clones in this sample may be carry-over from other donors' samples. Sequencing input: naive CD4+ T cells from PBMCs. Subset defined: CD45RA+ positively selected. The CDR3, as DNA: TGTGCCAGCAGCGTAGGAGGGGAAGGCGGAAACACCATATATTTT. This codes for CASSVGGEGGNTIYF.